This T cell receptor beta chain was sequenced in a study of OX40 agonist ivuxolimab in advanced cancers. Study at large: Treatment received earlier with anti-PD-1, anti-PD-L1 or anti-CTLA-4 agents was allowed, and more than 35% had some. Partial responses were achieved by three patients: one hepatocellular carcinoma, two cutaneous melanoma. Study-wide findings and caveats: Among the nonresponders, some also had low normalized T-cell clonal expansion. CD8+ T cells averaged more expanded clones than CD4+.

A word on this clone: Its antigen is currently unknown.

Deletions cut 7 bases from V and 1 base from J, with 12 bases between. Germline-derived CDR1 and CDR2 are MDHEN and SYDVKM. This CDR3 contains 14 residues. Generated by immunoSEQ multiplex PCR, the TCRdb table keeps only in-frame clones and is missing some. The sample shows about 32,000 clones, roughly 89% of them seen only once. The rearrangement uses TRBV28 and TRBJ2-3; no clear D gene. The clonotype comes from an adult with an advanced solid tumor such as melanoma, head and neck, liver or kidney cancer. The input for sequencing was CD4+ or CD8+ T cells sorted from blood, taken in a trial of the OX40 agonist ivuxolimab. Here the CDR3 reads CASKDPWGTDTQYF. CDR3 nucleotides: TGTGCCAGCAAGGACCCCTGGGGCACAGATACGCAGTATTTT.